Listed below are T cell receptor beta chains from one sample, sequenced in a study of T-cell reconstitution after alpha-beta-depleted transplantation in children. TCRdb re-called the PCR reads through MiXCR, storing one row per CDR3 protein. Of almost 600,000 distinct CDR3 sequences listed, 25% to 30% are singletons. The sample was PBMCs, taken before TCRalphabeta/CD19-depleted stem cell transplant. The source of these receptors is a boy less than two years old with Wiskott-Aldrich syndrome, due to receive a stem cell transplant. CDR3s leave out the opening cysteine and the closing phenylalanine or tryptophan. The order of the fields is V gene, CDR3 protein.

V: TRBV6-1; CDR3: ASLTEINYGYT
V: TRBV6-1; CDR3: ASSRTGMLAGSVARETQY
V: TRBV11-2; CDR3: ASSFEWTYEQY
V: TRBV27; CDR3: ASSFRTSGRYTGELF
V: TRBV27; CDR3: ASSLNWLAGNEQF
V: TRBV20-1; CDR3: SGTSGAKNIQY
V: TRBV20-1; CDR3: RALIDMNTEAF
V: TRBV28; CDR3: ASSPGRQDEQY
V: TRBV29-1; CDR3: SVGGMGETQY
V: TRBV12-3/TRBV12-4; CDR3: ASNHRDSGQPQH
V: TRBV24-1; CDR3: ATSDFRASTF
V: TRBV2; CDR3: ASSETGPTEAF
V: TRBV24-1; CDR3: ATSDSLQRAYEQY
V: TRBV4-1; CDR3: ASSQGLFAGEIYNEQF
V: TRBV7-9; CDR3: ASSLGIAGGTDTQY
V: TRBV12-2; CDR3: ASRLAGQTNEKLF
V: TRBV5-1; CDR3: ASSSISSYNEQF
V: TRBV28; CDR3: ASSSLSTSSVSSYNEQF
V: TRBV29-1; CDR3: SVKVIRAGGPSSYNEQF
V: TRBV4-1; CDR3: ASSPKTAMPETQY
V: TRBV20-1; CDR3: SAGVKGGNSPLH
V: TRBV27; CDR3: ASSFGTGPYSNQPQH
V: TRBV6-5; CDR3: ASSYGTFFNEQF
V: TRBV5-1; CDR3: ASSRDSRFMNTEAF
V: TRBV24-1; CDR3: ATSDLSRNTIY
V: TRBV5-1; CDR3: ASSLDLAGGYEQY
V: TRBV5-1; CDR3: ASSLTPGTYEQY
V: TRBV20-1; CDR3: SASGTGVYEQY